This record looks at one TCR beta chain sequence and its context. What it binds is not known. V shed 5 bases, J shed 0 bases, and the junction held 2 bases outside the gene matches. The CDR3 contains 16 residues. CDR1 and CDR2 (germline): SEHNR, FQNEAQ (reference sequence). These data come from a study of cytomegalovirus exposure and HLA in healthy donors. Study observations and caveats: Researchers left out some V segments, among them TRBV6-2 and TRBV6-3, as indistinguishable.

60 Vbeta and 13 Jbeta primers were used in PCR. Profiled with immunoSEQ multiplex PCR; TCRdb holds only in-frame clones, not every one. The table has some 120,000 clones, roughly 83% seen once. The origin of this receptor is a man between 18 and 35 years old in good health and CMV-seronegative. Sequences were obtained from PBMCs. V is TRBV7-9 and J is TRBJ2-3; 13 bases agree with TRBD2. The CDR3 protein is CASSILAGGSTDTQYF. Written as DNA, the CDR3 is TGTGCCAGCAGCATACTAGCGGGAGGGAGCACAGATACGCAGTATTTT.